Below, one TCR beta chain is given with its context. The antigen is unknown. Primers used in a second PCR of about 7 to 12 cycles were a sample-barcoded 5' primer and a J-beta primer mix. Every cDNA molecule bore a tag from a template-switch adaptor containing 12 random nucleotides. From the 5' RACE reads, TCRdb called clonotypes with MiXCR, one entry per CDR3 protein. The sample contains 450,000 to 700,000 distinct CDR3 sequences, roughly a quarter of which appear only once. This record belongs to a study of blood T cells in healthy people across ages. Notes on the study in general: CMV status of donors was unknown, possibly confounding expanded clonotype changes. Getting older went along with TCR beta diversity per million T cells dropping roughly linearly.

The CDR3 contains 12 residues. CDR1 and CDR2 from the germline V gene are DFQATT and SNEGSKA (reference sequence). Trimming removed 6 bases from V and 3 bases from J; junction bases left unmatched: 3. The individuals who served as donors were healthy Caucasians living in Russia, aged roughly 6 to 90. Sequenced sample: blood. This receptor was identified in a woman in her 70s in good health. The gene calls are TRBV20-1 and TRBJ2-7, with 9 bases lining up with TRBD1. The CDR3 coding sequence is TGCAGTGCGTTGACAGGGGGCTACGAGCAGTACTTC. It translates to CSALTGGYEQYF.